This T cell receptor (beta chain) was retrieved from a study of cytomegalovirus exposure and HLA in healthy donors. The CDR3 runs 13 residues. Looked up from germline, CDR1 is SEHNR and CDR2 is FQNEAQ (reference sequence). Trimming removed 3 bases from V and 8 bases from J; junction bases left unmatched: 3. Primers for the PCR totalled 60 Vbeta and 13 Jbeta. Repertoires were generated with immunoSEQ multiplex PCR, while TCRdb's copy carries only in-frame clones and drops some. The sample consists of approximately 160,000 clones, about 71% of them appearing once. The sequencing sample was made of PBMCs. J is TRBJ2-3 and V is TRBV7-9; 9 nucleotides align to TRBD2. The sequence was collected from a woman between 35 and 50 years old in good health and CMV-seropositive. For the CDR3, the DNA is TGTGCCAGCAGCTTTGGAGCGGGAGGTACGCAGTATTTT. This codes for CASSFGAGGTQYF.